This is a list of T cell receptor beta chains from one sample in a study of T cells in Graves' hyperthyroidism and ophthalmopathy. TCRdb reanalysed the multiplex PCR reads using MiXCR and keeps one entry per CDR3 protein. The sample yields over 650,000 distinct CDR3 sequences, about 17% seen once. Specimen: blood. These receptors were collected from a man aged 18 to 30 with Graves' hyperthyroidism. The CDR3 runs from the conserved cysteine through the conserved F or W. The D gene is left open where the match is weak. A clone size is listed for some rows: how often the clone was seen (once, few, many), or a class if it is expanded.

D gene | J gene | V gene | clone size | CDR3 protein | CDR3 DNA
- | TRBJ2-4 | TRBV4-1 | few | CASSRTLWVNIQYF | TGCGCCAGCAGCCGGACCCTGTGGGTAAACATTCAGTACTTC
- | TRBJ2-1 | TRBV5-6 | once | CASSLGLSENEQFF | TGTGCCAGCAGCTTGGGGCTATCTGAGAATGAGCAGTTCTTC
- | TRBJ2-1 | TRBV19 | few | CASSITRRSYNEQFF | TGTGCCAGTAGTATAACCCGCCGCTCCTACAATGAGCAGTTCTTC
- | TRBJ1-3 | TRBV5-6 | - | CASSLEWGTGNTIYF | TGTGCCAGCAGCTTGGAATGGGGGACTGGAAACACCATATATTTT
- | TRBJ1-3 | TRBV6-1 | few | CASSPTDGGTIYF | TGTGCCAGCAGTCCCACCGATGGGGGGACCATATATTTT
- | TRBJ2-1 | TRBV19 | - | CASSILAGVRNEQFF | TGTGCCAGTAGTATTCTGGCAGGGGTTAGGAATGAGCAGTTCTTC
TRBD2 | TRBJ2-1 | TRBV7-3 | few | CASGTSGGNEQFF | TGTGCCAGCGGTACTAGCGGAGGCAATGAGCAGTTCTTC
- | TRBJ2-7 | TRBV12-3/TRBV12-4 | many | CASSIGESPYEQYF | TGTGCCAGTTCAATCGGGGAATCTCCCTACGAGCAGTACTTC
- | TRBJ1-3 | TRBV7-9 | - | CASSLLPLESGDTIYF | TGTGCCAGCAGCTTACTCCCCCTGGAAAGCGGTGACACCATATATTTT
TRBD1 | TRBJ2-2 | TRBV7-8 | many | CASSEYTGGGFGELFF | TGTGCCAGCAGCGAATACACAGGGGGCGGTTTCGGGGAGCTGTTTTTT
- | TRBJ2-3 | TRBV20-1 | few | CSANSEPSTDTQYF | TGCAGTGCCAACAGCGAGCCTAGCACAGATACGCAGTATTTT
TRBD2 | TRBJ2-1 | TRBV6-1 | - | CASRRAGGPGNEQFF | TGTGCCAGCAGACGAGCGGGAGGGCCGGGGAATGAGCAGTTCTTC
TRBD2 | TRBJ2-1 | TRBV7-6 | many | CASSLVIASGRVEQFF | TGTGCCAGCAGCTTAGTTATTGCTAGCGGGAGAGTAGAGCAGTTCTTC
- | TRBJ2-1 | TRBV4-2 | - | CASSNGRGGSYNEQFF | TGTGCCAGCAGCAACGGGAGAGGAGGGTCCTACAATGAGCAGTTCTTC
- | TRBJ1-2 | TRBV19 | - | CASSREAQVPYGYTF | TGTGCCAGTTCTCGAGAGGCCCAAGTCCCCTATGGCTACACCTTC
TRBD1 | TRBJ1-2 | TRBV19 | - | CASSQGAWGYTF | TGTGCCAGTAGCCAGGGGGCGTGGGGCTACACCTTC
- | TRBJ2-4 | TRBV11-3 | few | CASSLSRGSWGDIQYF | TGTGCCAGCAGCTTAAGTCGAGGGTCATGGGGGGACATTCAGTACTTC
- | TRBJ2-7 | TRBV27 | - | CASSSVTAYEQYF | TGTGCCAGCAGTTCCGTGACAGCCTACGAGCAGTACTTC
TRBD2 | TRBJ2-1 | TRBV19 | few | CASKGFGGANEQFF | TGTGCCAGTAAGGGTTTCGGGGGGGCAAATGAGCAGTTCTTC
- | TRBJ2-7 | TRBV6-6 | many | CASSYSPAYYEQYF | TGTGCCAGCAGTTACTCACCGGCGTATTACGAGCAGTACTTC
TRBD1 | TRBJ2-3 | TRBV2 | many | CASSADRGPDTQYF | TGTGCCAGCAGCGCAGACAGGGGGCCAGATACGCAGTATTTT
TRBD2 | TRBJ2-1 | TRBV3-1 | - | CASSQPGRAGEQFF | TGTGCCAGCAGCCAACCCGGGAGGGCCGGTGAGCAGTTCTTC
- | TRBJ2-1 | TRBV5-4 | few | CASSLGLELGNEQFF | TGTGCCAGCAGCTTGGGTCTGGAATTGGGCAATGAGCAGTTCTTC
- | TRBJ2-5 | TRBV10-3 | few | CAISESKIGGGETQYF | TGTGCCATCAGTGAGTCGAAGATAGGAGGCGGTGAGACCCAGTACTTC
- | TRBJ2-1 | TRBV27 | few | CASSAGSYSEQFF | TGTGCCAGCTCGGCCGGGAGCTACAGTGAGCAGTTCTTC
- | TRBJ1-5 | TRBV15 | many | CATSRDPDSNQPQHF | TGTGCCACCAGCAGAGACCCGGACAGTAATCAGCCCCAGCATTTT
TRBD1 | TRBJ1-1 | TRBV24-1 | - | CATSDSGGTGPSHTEAFF | TGTGCCACCAGTGACTCAGGGGGGACAGGTCCGTCACACACTGAAGCTTTCTTT
TRBD2 | TRBJ2-7 | TRBV13 | - | CASSLGLAAGYEQYF | TGTGCCAGCAGCCTAGGACTAGCGGCTGGCTACGAGCAGTACTTC
- | TRBJ1-2 | TRBV15 | few | CATSRDTAPSGYTF | TGTGCCACCAGCAGAGATACGGCCCCGTCCGGCTACACCTTC
- | TRBJ2-7 | TRBV28 | many | CASSKIDAYEQYF | TGTGCCAGCAGCAAAATTGACGCCTACGAGCAGTACTTC
- | TRBJ1-6 | TRBV7-2 | - | CASSFRDGNSPLHF | TGTGCCAGCAGCTTCCGGGACGGTAATTCACCCCTCCACTTT
TRBD2 | TRBJ2-2 | TRBV20-1 | - | CSARAPQESGRLAGELFF | TGCAGTGCTAGAGCCCCCCAGGAAAGCGGGAGGTTAGCCGGGGAGCTGTTTTTT
TRBD2 | TRBJ2-1 | TRBV20-1 | many | CSVPGLAEYNEQFF | TGCAGTGTACCGGGACTAGCGGAATACAATGAGCAGTTCTTC
- | TRBJ2-5 | TRBV27 | many | CASSWRSAQETQYF | TGTGCCAGCAGTTGGAGGAGCGCCCAAGAGACCCAGTACTTC
- | TRBJ2-3 | TRBV7-2 | few | CASSLPRGYTDTQYF | TGTGCCAGCAGCTTACCCAGGGGATACACAGATACGCAGTATTTT
- | TRBJ2-1 | TRBV6-2/TRBV6-3 | - | CASSYSGRGQFF | TGTGCCAGCAGTTACTCGGGCAGAGGCCAGTTCTTC
TRBD2 | TRBJ2-7 | TRBV2 | many | CASRGTSGRAGSSYEQYF | TGTGCCAGCAGAGGGACTAGCGGGAGGGCCGGGAGCTCCTACGAGCAGTACTTC
- | TRBJ2-1 | TRBV11-3 | many | CASSFSNNEQFF | TGTGCCAGCAGCTTCTCCAACAATGAGCAGTTCTTC
- | TRBJ2-1 | TRBV24-1 | many | CATSEAGTKSNEQFF | TGTGCCACCAGTGAGGCTGGGACCAAATCCAATGAGCAGTTCTTC
TRBD2 | TRBJ2-1 | TRBV6-2/TRBV6-3 | - | CASSGLAGGLSYNERFF | TGTGCCAGCAGTGGACTAGCGGGCGGCCTCTCCTACAATGAGCGGTTCTTC
TRBD2 | TRBJ2-1 | TRBV28 | many | CASSFKLAGAYNEQFF | TGTGCCAGCAGTTTTAAACTAGCGGGAGCCTACAATGAGCAGTTCTTC
- | TRBJ2-5 | TRBV25-1 | - | CASSEWGPRSQYF | TGTGCCAGCAGTGAATGGGGGCCCCGTTCCCAGTACTTC
TRBD1 | TRBJ2-7 | TRBV12-3/TRBV12-4 | - | CASTMTGVHEQYF | TGTGCCAGCACCATGACAGGGGTCCACGAGCAGTACTTC
- | TRBJ2-7 | TRBV20-1 | many | CSAALGSYEQYF | TGCAGTGCCGCCCTAGGCTCCTACGAGCAGTACTTC
TRBD1 | TRBJ1-2 | TRBV19 | - | CASSLRDRGSFDNYGYTF | TGTGCCAGTAGTCTCCGGGACAGGGGGTCCTTCGACAACTATGGCTACACCTTC
TRBD1 | TRBJ2-7 | TRBV25-1 | few | CASSVPPGQGTYEQYF | TGTGCCAGCAGTGTACCACCGGGACAGGGGACCTACGAGCAGTACTTC
TRBD2 | TRBJ2-1 | TRBV7-8 | many | CASSFKRDLNEQFF | TGTGCCAGCAGCTTTAAGCGGGACTTAAATGAGCAGTTCTTC
- | TRBJ2-5 | TRBV18 | many | CASSPPNRKETQYF | TGTGCCAGCTCACCACCGAACAGAAAAGAGACCCAGTACTTC
TRBD2 | TRBJ2-7 | TRBV11-2 | many | CASSTRLAGTYEQYF | TGTGCCAGCAGCACACGACTAGCGGGTACCTACGAGCAGTACTTC
TRBD1 | TRBJ2-4 | TRBV20-1 | - | CSAGGGTGIQYF | TGCAGTGCCGGAGGGGGGACAGGCATTCAGTACTTC
TRBD1 | TRBJ1-2 | TRBV28 | few | CASSSPTGGMNYGYTF | TGTGCCAGCAGTTCTCCGACAGGGGGCATGAACTATGGCTACACCTTC
TRBD2 | TRBJ2-7 | TRBV6-1 | many | CASSTTSGNRSPYEQYF | TGTGCCAGCAGTACGACTAGCGGGAATCGTTCTCCCTACGAGCAGTACTTC